This is a list of T cell receptor beta chains from one sample in a study of CD8+CD57+ T cells in acquired aplastic anemia. One entry per CDR3 protein results from TCRdb running MiXCR on the reads. The sample lists 450,000 to 550,000 distinct CDR3 sequences; roughly 34% were seen once. Sequencing was performed on sorted CD4+, CD8+, or CD8+CD57+ T cells (not recorded which) from PBMCs. Receptors originate from a human donor with aplastic anemia. Each CDR3 is given with its conserved first and last residue. D genes are given only for firm matches. Only some rows state a clone size, as once, few, many or a class for expanded clones.

>many|TRBV6-1|TRBD1|TRBJ1-5
TGTGCCACCAGAGGGGGCAGCAATCAGCCCCAGCATTTT
CATRGGSNQPQHF
>.|TRBV4-1|TRBD2|TRBJ2-1
TGCGCCAGCAGCCAAACTAGCGGGGGGGCCTACAATGAGCAGTTCTTC
CASSQTSGGAYNEQFF
>.|TRBV7-3|.|TRBJ2-7
TGTGCCAGCAGCTCTTCACTGGGACACAGGTCCTACGAGCAGTACTTC
CASSSSLGHRSYEQYF
>.|TRBV29-1|TRBD1|TRBJ2-3
TGCAGCGTTGAGGGACAGGGATCTGGTACGCAGTATTTT
CSVEGQGSGTQYF
>.|TRBV9|TRBD1|TRBJ1-6
TGTGCCAGCAGCGGGACAGGCCAGAATTCACCCCTCCACTTT
CASSGTGQNSPLHF
>.|TRBV10-3|TRBD1|TRBJ1-5
TGTGCCATCCTGGACAGGTGGATAAATCAGCCCCAGCATTTT
CAILDRWINQPQHF
>.|TRBV10-3|TRBD2|TRBJ2-5
TGTGCCATCAGTGGGGCGGGGGATCAAGAGACCCAGTACTTC
CAISGAGDQETQYF
>.|TRBV4-2|.|TRBJ1-1
TGTGCCAGCAGCCAGAACATAGCCCCTAACACTGAAGCTTTCTTT
CASSQNIAPNTEAFF
>.|TRBV7-9|.|TRBJ2-1
TGTGCCAGCAGCCCCCCCGGATACAATGAGCAGTTCTTC
CASSPPGYNEQFF
>.|TRBV6-5|TRBD1|TRBJ2-7
TGTGCCAGCAGTAACTACAGGGGGAGCTCCTACGAGCAGTACTTC
CASSNYRGSSYEQYF
>many|TRBV11-2|TRBD1|TRBJ2-7
TGTGCCAGCAGCTTAGAACAGGGGGCGGGGTACGAGCAGTACTTC
CASSLEQGAGYEQYF
>.|TRBV7-3|.|TRBJ2-1
TGTGCCAGCAGCACGGGGACGGGGGCAAGGGAGCAGTTCTTC
CASSTGTGAREQFF
>.|TRBV12-3/TRBV12-4|.|TRBJ2-1
TGTGCCAGCAGAAGCGGTGGGGAGACCTACAATGAGCAGTTCTTC
CASRSGGETYNEQFF
>many|TRBV15|.|TRBJ1-1
TGTGCCACCAGCAGAGTAGGCACTGAAGCTTTCTTT
CATSRVGTEAFF
>few|TRBV20-1|TRBD1|TRBJ2-3
TGCAGTGCTAGATCCGGGACAGGGTTCGGCACAGATACGCAGTATTTT
CSARSGTGFGTDTQYF
>.|TRBV19|TRBD1|TRBJ2-1
TGTGCCAGTAGTAATCGGACAGGGGCGCCAGAGCAGTTCTTC
CASSNRTGAPEQFF
>many|TRBV20-1|TRBD1|TRBJ2-7
TGCAGTGCTGACTCCGGGACAGGGGTTAAGCAGCAGTACTTC
CSADSGTGVKQQYF
>.|TRBV19|.|TRBJ1-2
TGTGCCAGTAAGGTCGTTAGCGCAAACTATGGCTACACCTTC
CASKVVSANYGYTF
>.|TRBV7-3|TRBD1|TRBJ2-2
TGTGCCAGCACCCGATCCGGGACAGGGAACACCGGGGAGCTGTTTTTT
CASTRSGTGNTGELFF
>few|TRBV12-3/TRBV12-4|.|TRBJ1-6
TGTGCCAGCAGTTTATTTGCAGGGTCGAATTCACCCCTCCACTTT
CASSLFAGSNSPLHF
>.|TRBV13|TRBD2|TRBJ2-5
TGTGCCAGCAGCCCGGGACTAGCGGGAGGGGGGCGACAAGAGACCCAGTACTTC
CASSPGLAGGGRQETQYF
>few|TRBV5-6|.|TRBJ1-4
TGTGCCAGCAGCGGAGGCGGAGCAACTAATGAAAAACTGTTTTTT
CASSGGGATNEKLFF
>.|TRBV4-1|.|TRBJ1-5
TGCGCCAGCAGCCAAGGTCCGCAGGTTCAGCCCCAGCATTTT
CASSQGPQVQPQHF
>many|TRBV2|.|TRBJ2-1
TGTGCCAGCAGTGAACGACCGAGAGGGGAGCAGTTCTTC
CASSERPRGEQFF
>few|TRBV12-3/TRBV12-4|TRBD1|TRBJ2-1
TGTGCCAGCAGCCAAGGGACAGGAGTATACAATGAGCAGTTCTTC
CASSQGTGVYNEQFF
>.|TRBV9|TRBD2|TRBJ2-7
TGTGCCAGCAGCGGGAGCGGGAGGGCCCCCCACGAGCAGTACTTC
CASSGSGRAPHEQYF
>.|TRBV20-1|.|TRBJ1-1
TGCAGTGCGACAACTCAAAGAGAGGGCACTGAAGCTTTCTTT
CSATTQREGTEAFF
>many|TRBV10-3|TRBD1|TRBJ1-2
TGTGCCATCAAGGATCCGGGACAGGGGACCGCTGACGGCTACACCTTC
CAIKDPGQGTADGYTF
>.|TRBV20-1|.|TRBJ2-1
TGCAGTGCTAGGTCAACGGGACTCTCCCTATTTGAGCAGTTCTTC
CSARSTGLSLFEQFF
>few|TRBV19|TRBD2|TRBJ2-7
TGTGCCAGTAGTATCGGGTTCAGCGGGAGAACCTACGAGCAGTACTTC
CASSIGFSGRTYEQYF
>.|TRBV5-6|.|TRBJ2-5
TGTGCCAGCAGCAAAAAGGGGTTGGGGCAAGAGACCCAGTACTTC
CASSKKGLGQETQYF
>once|TRBV12-3/TRBV12-4|.|TRBJ2-5
TGTGCCAGCAGAAGAGGGAAAGAGACCCAGTACTTC
CASRRGKETQYF
>few|TRBV6-1|.|TRBJ1-3
TGTGCCAGCAGAGCGACAAAGCGCCCGAACACCATATATTTT
CASRATKRPNTIYF